This T cell receptor (beta chain) was sequenced for a study of blood T cell repertoires in COVID-19 (TCRdb year 2020). Study-wide context: Collaborator samples came from the United States, Italy and Spain and covered acute and convalescent phases of COVID-19. The prospective study material was composed of cDNA or gDNA derived from T cells, B-cell-depleted T cells, or PBMCs. The repertoires were released in a freely available public database intended as a resource for research on the immune response to SARS-CoV-2. The samples were drawn from two sources: the first 160 participants of the ongoing ImmuneRACE study, and 1,254 subjects contributed by 6 global collaborators. Where available, HLA class I and class II types were obtained from metadata supplied by the sample provider rather than from assay-based typing. Deeply sampled blood TCRbeta repertoires from subjects exposed to, actively infected with, or recovered from COVID-19 were included in the dataset. Sample metadata almost always included a de-identified subject ID, COVID-19 status, age in years and sex.

TCRbeta CDR3 regions were amplified from genomic DNA by means of the immunoSEQ Assay, a bias-controlled multiplex PCR. As for the original processing: The number of nucleated cells in each sample was estimated by amplification of reference gene primers within the assay. To quantify the absolute abundance of each unique TCRbeta CDR3 rearrangement, sequence reads were collapsed and filtered. Productive Simpson clonality was computed per sample as the square root of Simpson's diversity index over productive rearrangements. The table was pulled from immuneACCESS by TCRdb, which kept in-frame rearrangements only. Such tables lose some clones; where checked, under half of the loss comes from unresolved V genes, and the rest has no known cause. That table is the source of V, J and clone size, and D and trimming were worked out from the DNA. The sample profile shows about 280,000 clones; nearly 90% of them were found once. The top ten clones comprise 9.4% of the sample.

Collaborating institutions collected whole blood in K2EDTA tubes following their own protocols. Collaborator samples were shipped for TCRbeta analysis as frozen whole blood, isolated PBMCs, or DNA extracted from either sample type. The cysteine opens and the phenylalanine closes a CDR3 of 13 amino acids. Just CDR3 DNA is preserved here, 39 bases in frame from base 1. The germline V gene sets CDR1 to SGHTA and CDR2 to FQGNSA. Trimming takes 6 bases from V and 3 bases from J, and the germline ends sit 11 bases apart. Worth noting for this clone: The antigen this receptor binds is unknown. No base qualities exist here, and no much larger clone lies one base off it.

Paper-wide results and their limitations: How much clinical and demographic metadata was included differed by source and by participant, and the metadata was provided uncurated.

The clonotype was recovered from a man aged 18 to 35 with active or convalescent COVID-19. Source material: peripheral blood. The rearrangement joined TRBV7-2 to TRBJ1-2; D gene: possibly TRBD1, on 6 matching bases. This receptor carries the CDR3 CASRDGQYYGYTF. The DNA sequence is TGTGCCAGCAGGGACGGACAGTACTATGGCTACACCTTC.